This T cell receptor beta chain was identified in a study of T-cell memory formation after mild COVID-19. Study overall: Largely donor-specific TCR clusters were found.

Trimming stripped 8 bases from V and 4 bases from J, with 18 bases between. The CDR3 has 15 amino acids. Germline CDR1 MNHEY, CDR2 SVGEGT. From the 5' RACE reads, TCRdb called clonotypes with MiXCR, one entry per CDR3 protein. Of about 210,000 distinct CDR3 sequences detected, around 30% appear once; the ten largest clones hold about an eighth. This clonotype has more than one count but fewer than ten. What was sequenced was PBMCs or a T cell subset sorted from them (not recorded which). This clonotype was sampled from an adult woman who had mild COVID-19 (a few samples of this study predate the infection). Cell type and time point are not known. The chain is built from TRBV6-2 or TRBV6-3 and TRBJ1-5; the D is unclear. In nucleotides, the CDR3 is TGTGCCAGCCGCACCTTCGGAACAGATAATCAGCCCCAGCATTTT. Its translation is CASRTFGTDNQPQHF.